These 30 T cell receptor beta chains came from one sample sequenced in a study of PD-1 blockade in classical Hodgkin lymphoma. Using immunoSEQ multiplex PCR, the repertoire was profiled, and TCRdb retains in-frame clones only, with some absent. There are roughly 140,000 clones in the sample; just under 80% occur only once, and about 9.3% lies in the top ten. Each patient experienced a relapse that followed autologous stem cell transplantation, and brentuximab vedotin exposure varied. The sequencing used peripheral blood mononuclear cells (PBMCs), collected before the second cycle of nivolumab. Receptor source: a human donor with classical Hodgkin lymphoma.

The rearrangement joins TRBV2 to TRBJ2-1; 14 bases match TRBD2. The J segment lost 2 bases and the V segment lost 7 bases, leaving 7 bases of the junction unmatched. Germline V gives CDR1 SNHLY, CDR2 FYNNEI. The CDR3 has 17 residues. The CDR3 is CASIGTSGSFAYNEQFF. In nucleotides, the CDR3 is TGTGCCAGCATTGGGACTAGCGGGAGTTTCGCCTACAATGAGCAGTTCTTC.

The chain carries TRBV7-2 and TRBJ2-7; D is uncertain. This CDR3 has 13 residues. Trimming removed 1 base from V and 0 bases from J, with 4 bases in between. Germline CDR1 and CDR2: SGHTA and FQGNSA. CDR3 amino acids: CASSLVPSYEQYF. The CDR3 nucleotides are TGTGCCAGCAGCTTAGTCCCCTCCTACGAGCAGTACTTC. Based on the CDR3 plus reference TRBV7-2 and TRBJ2-7, the full variable domain is GAGVSQSPSNKVTEKGKDVELRCDPISGHTALYWYRQSLGQGLEFLIYFQGNSAPDKSGLPSDRFSAERTGGSVSTLTIQRTQQEDSAVYLCASSLVPSYEQYFGPGTRLTVT.

This rearrangement joins TRBV19 to TRBJ1-4, with D possibly being TRBD1 (6 bases). The CDR3 is made up of 15 amino acids. The germline gives CDR1 LNHDA, CDR2 SQIVND (reference sequence). V shed 4 bases and J shed 3 bases, with 12 bases lying between them. CDR3 in amino acids: CASSTPHRANEKLFF. The CDR3 nucleotides are TGTGCCAGTAGTACCCCGCACAGGGCTAATGAAAAACTGTTTTTT.

This clone was seen once. The V call is TRBV7-3, the J call TRBJ2-6; D is possibly TRBD1 (5 bases). V was trimmed by 5 bases and J by 1 base, leaving 12 bases between them. Germline V gene sequence: CDR1 SGHTA, CDR2 FQGTGA. The CDR3 extends over 16 amino acids. The CDR3 DNA reads as TGTGCCAGCAGCCTACCCAGGGCTTCTGGGGCCAACGTCCTGACTTTC. Protein: CASSLPRASGANVLTF.

The rearrangement uses TRBV6-5 and TRBJ2-7; possibly TRBD1 for D (5 bases). Trimming stripped 0 bases from V and 3 bases from J, with 12 bases between. This CDR3 comprises 15 residues. The germline CDR1 and CDR2 sequences are MNHEY and SVGAGI. The CDR3 spells CASSYSPTALYEQYF. In DNA form, the CDR3 reads TGTGCCAGCAGTTACTCACCGACAGCGCTCTACGAGCAGTACTTC.

The V gene is TRBV5-6, the J gene TRBJ2-3; D is ambiguous. The CDR3 has 13 residues. Trimming took off 0 bases at V and 4 bases at J, with 6 bases between the two ends. The germline CDR1 and CDR2 sequences are SGHDT and YYEEEE. This chain's CDR3 is CASSLVQSDTQYF. CDR3 nucleotide sequence: TGTGCCAGCAGCTTGGTACAGTCAGATACGCAGTATTTT.

The chain uses TRBV7-3 and TRBJ2-1, with D possibly being TRBD1 (5 bases). Trimming left V 0 bases short and J 4 bases short, with 10 bases between. The CDR3 is made up of 15 amino acids. Germline assignment: CDR1 SGHTA and CDR2 FQGTGA. CDR3: CASSLTQGGYNEQFF. DNA of the CDR3: TGTGCCAGCAGCTTAACGCAGGGTGGATACAATGAGCAGTTCTTC.

This clone was seen more than once but under ten times. This chain links TRBV27 with TRBJ1-4, with D perhaps matching TRBD1 (5 bases). Germline CDR1 MNHEY, CDR2 SMNVEV (reference sequence). The V end lost 2 bases, the J end lost 8 bases, and 12 bases lay between the germline ends. The CDR3 extends over 14 amino acids. The DNA of the CDR3 is TGTGCCAGCAGTTTAGAGGGGCGGGGGGAAAAACTGTTTTTT. It yields the protein CASSLEGRGEKLFF.

The rearrangement uses TRBV7-3 and TRBJ2-2; no clear D gene. Germline V gene data show CDR1 as SGHTA and CDR2 as FQGTGA. V lost 2 bases to trimming and J lost 1 base, with 11 bases between them. The CDR3 sequence is 16 residues long. CDR3 protein: CASSLLGGGNTGELFF. For the CDR3, the DNA is TGTGCCAGCAGCTTACTGGGTGGTGGGAACACCGGGGAGCTGTTTTTT.

The chain carries TRBV18 and TRBJ2-7, with 9 bases lining up with TRBD1. The junction had 1 base not matched to a gene; V was cut back by 0 bases and J by 4 bases. The CDR3 has 14 amino acids. In germline, CDR1 is KGHSH, CDR2 LQKENI. DNA of the CDR3: TGTGCCAGCTCACCACCGGGACAGGGTTACGAGCAGTACTTC. Amino acid sequence: CASSPPGQGYEQYF. Variable domain in full (rest from reference TRBV18 and TRBJ2-7): NAGVMQNPRHLVRRRGQEARLRCSPMKGHSHVYWYRQLPEEGLKFMVYLQKENIIDESGMPKERFSAEFPKEGPSILRIQQVVRGDSAAYFCASSPPGQGYEQYFGPGTRLTVT.

This clone was picked up one time. CDR3 region: CASSWRDRGETQYF. The CDR3 DNA reads as TGTGCCAGCAGCTGGAGGGACAGGGGTGAGACCCAGTACTTC. The chain combines TRBV5-4 with TRBJ2-5, with 10 nucleotides matching TRBD1. The junction had 4 bases not matched to a gene; V was cut back by 3 bases and J by 5 bases. The germline V gene has CDR1 SGHNT and CDR2 YYREEE (reference sequence). The CDR3 loop spans 14 amino acids.

The chain uses TRBV7-6 and TRBJ2-1; TRBD2 matches 10 bases. Per the germline V gene, CDR1 is SGHVS and CDR2 is FNYEAQ. V gave up 4 bases and J gave up 9 bases; unmatched junction bases: 6. The CDR3 is 14 residues long. For the CDR3, the DNA is TGTGCCAGCAGCTGGAGGACTAGCGGCGGTGAGCAGTTCTTC. Its protein product is CASSWRTSGGEQFF. Combining the CDR3 with reference TRBV7-6 and TRBJ2-1 gives the whole variable domain GAGVSQSPRYKVTKRGQDVALRCDPISGHVSLYWYRQALGQGPEFLTYFNYEAQQDKSGLPNDRFSAERPEGSISTLTIQRTEQRDSAMYRCASSWRTSGGEQFFGPGTRLTVL.

The chain employs TRBV5-1 and TRBJ2-7; 7 bases fit TRBD1. Trimming took 5 bases from V and 2 from J; bases not matched to a gene: 10. CDR3 length: 15 amino acids. Per the germline V gene, CDR1 is SGHRS and CDR2 is YFSETQ. The CDR3 reads CASSFSSGTAYEQYF. Here the CDR3 DNA reads TGCGCCAGCAGTTTCTCTTCTGGGACAGCCTACGAGCAGTACTTC.

The V gene is TRBV29-1, the J gene TRBJ1-1; D is uncertain. Germline V lookup: CDR1 SQVTM, CDR2 ANQGSEA. CDR3 size: 9 residues. The CDR3 loop reads CTSRPGAFF. In DNA, the CDR3 is TGCACCTCAAGGCCGGGGGCTTTCTTT.

CDR3 bases: TGCGCCAGCAGCTCGGGTAGCGGGGGGGCTAGCACAGATACGCAGTATTTT. It translates to CASSSGSGGASTDTQYF. The V call is TRBV5-1, the J call TRBJ2-3; 11 bases match TRBD2. Germline CDR1 is SGHRS and CDR2 is YFSETQ. The CDR3 consists of 17 residues. V was pared by 3 bases and J by 0 bases, with 6 bases of the junction left unmatched.

The gene calls are TRBV5-6 and TRBJ2-5; maybe TRBD2 (5 bases). The CDR3 is made up of 14 amino acids. Trimming removed 1 base from V and 5 bases from J, with 12 bases in between. Germline CDR1 reads SGHDT; CDR2 reads YYEEEE. In nucleotides, the CDR3 is TGTGCCAGCAGCTTGTACGAGGGTCAGGAGACCCAGTACTTC. This gives the protein CASSLYEGQETQYF.

In nucleotides, the CDR3 is TGCAGTGTCACAGGGAGTTCACCCCTCCACTTT. Residues: CSVTGSSPLHF. The chain employs TRBV20-1 and TRBJ1-6, with D tentatively TRBD1 (6 bases). V shed 7 bases and J shed 9 bases, with 10 bases lying between them. The CDR3 spans 11 residues. Germline CDR1 reads DFQATT; CDR2 reads SNEGSKA (reference sequence).

The gene calls are TRBV5-1 and TRBJ1-3; a weak D match, TRBD1 (5 bases). The germline V and J ends were trimmed by 0 bases and 4 bases, with 8 bases remaining between them. The CDR3 is 14 amino acids. Germline CDR1 reads SGHRS; CDR2 reads YFSETQ. The CDR3 loop reads CASSLADRGNTIYF. The CDR3, as DNA: TGCGCCAGCAGCTTGGCAGACAGAGGAAACACCATATATTTT.

The chain carries TRBV7-9 and TRBJ2-7; 7 nucleotides agree with TRBD2. After removal of 4 bases from V and 3 bases from J, the junction contained 12 bases not matched to a gene. The germline gives CDR1 SEHNR, CDR2 FQNEAQ (reference sequence). The CDR3 has 16 residues. The CDR3: CASSSTHLADIYEQYF. The CDR3 DNA reads TGTGCCAGCAGCTCCACCCACCTAGCGGATATCTACGAGCAGTACTTC.

This clone was recorded once. This rearrangement joins TRBV2 to TRBJ2-5; D call uncertain. The CDR3 sequence is 12 residues long. V dropped 5 bases and J dropped 5 bases, with 9 bases sitting between them. Germline V lookup: CDR1 SNHLY, CDR2 FYNNEI. This chain's CDR3 is CASSYSLETQYF. The CDR3 DNA follows: TGTGCCAGCAGTTACTCACTGGAGACCCAGTACTTC.

The chain combines TRBV9 with TRBJ2-2, with 9 bases matching TRBD2. In germline, CDR1 is SGDLS, CDR2 YYNGEE. This CDR3 is 16 amino acids long. J lost 7 bases, V lost 4 bases, and 11 bases had no gene match. CDR3 sequence (DNA): TGTGCCAGCAGCCCCCGGGTAGCGGGAGAAGTCGGGGAGCTGTTTTTT. Translated: CASSPRVAGEVGELFF.

The chain links TRBV10-3 to TRBJ1-2; the match to TRBD1 covers 8 bases. V lost 9 bases and J lost 5; bases outside the gene matches: 8. The germline CDR1 and CDR2 sequences are ENHRY and SYGVKD. The CDR3 is made up of 13 amino acids. CDR3 DNA: TGTGCCATTCAACAGGGGGAAGATTATGGCTACACCTTC. Translated: CAIQQGEDYGYTF.

A few counts support this clone. This rearrangement joins TRBV9 to TRBJ2-3, with D perhaps TRBD1 or TRBD2 (6 bases each). The CDR3 is made up of 16 amino acids. CDR1 and CDR2 from the germline V gene are SGDLS and YYNGEE. The V and J ends lost 1 base and 1 base respectively, with 13 bases between them. For the CDR3, the DNA is TGTGCCAGCAGCGTATTAGGGGGGCGGGGCACAGATACGCAGTATTTT. As protein: CASSVLGGRGTDTQYF.

The V gene is TRBV9, the J gene TRBJ1-5; 9 bases line up with TRBD1. In germline, CDR1 is SGDLS, CDR2 YYNGEE. This CDR3 has 14 amino acids. With V trimmed by 0 bases and J by 9 bases, 4 bases remained unmatched. Here the CDR3 DNA reads TGTGCCAGCAGCGTAGGGACAGGGGACCGGCCCCAGCATTTT. Amino acid sequence: CASSVGTGDRPQHF.

This chain uses TRBV6-1 with TRBJ2-7, with TRBD1 matching 8 bases. V was pared by 4 bases and J by 4 bases, with 6 bases of the junction left unmatched. The germline gives CDR1 MNHNS, CDR2 SASEGT. This CDR3 comprises 14 residues. The CDR3 DNA sequence: TGTGCCAGCAGTGTTAGGACAGGGCTATACGAGCAGTACTTC. Translated: CASSVRTGLYEQYF.

This clone was observed a few times. The chain is built from TRBV2 and TRBJ1-5; D uncertain. The CDR3 sequence is 13 residues long. The V gene lost 3 bases and the J gene lost 6 bases, with 9 bases spanning the gap. Looked up from germline, CDR1 is SNHLY and CDR2 is FYNNEI. The CDR3 bases are TGTGCCAGCAGTGAGGGGTTCGGTCAGCCCCAGCATTTT. The encoded protein is CASSEGFGQPQHF.

The chain has TRBV13 and TRBJ2-5; D is tentatively TRBD1 or TRBD2 (5 bases each). The germline V gene encodes CDR1 PRHDT and CDR2 FYEKMQ (reference sequence). The CDR3 is made up of 15 amino acids. Trimming left V 0 bases short and J 4 bases short, with 12 bases between. In nucleotides, the CDR3 is TGTGCCAGCAGCTTAGGTGGGGCAGGGACAGAGACCCAGTACTTC. Encoded protein: CASSLGGAGTETQYF.

This clone was counted a few times. CDR3 in amino acids: CASIGHNTEAFF. The CDR3 DNA follows: TGTGCCAGCATTGGACATAACACTGAAGCTTTCTTT. The rearrangement uses TRBV2 and TRBJ1-1, with TRBD1 as a possible D gene (5 bases). In germline, CDR1 is SNHLY, CDR2 FYNNEI. Trimming took 7 bases from V and 2 from J, leaving 8 bases between them. The CDR3 totals 12 residues.

This chain joins TRBV19 and TRBJ1-2; D is ambiguous. V lost 7 bases to trimming and J lost 1 base, with 4 bases between them. Germline CDR1 is LNHDA and CDR2 is SQIVND (reference sequence). CDR3 length equals 11 residues. The DNA for the CDR3 is TGTGCCAGTAACAGTAACTATGGCTACACCTTC. It specifies CASNSNYGYTF.

This clone occurred a few times. This sequence joins TRBV9 and TRBJ2-2; no definite D call. The CDR3 covers 13 residues. V shed 6 bases and J shed 2 bases, with 8 bases lying between them. Germline CDR1 and CDR2: SGDLS and YYNGEE. The CDR3 loop reads CASTTRNTGELFF. The CDR3 DNA follows: TGTGCCAGCACCACCCGAAACACCGGGGAGCTGTTTTTT.